Shown below are 21 T cell receptor beta chains from a single sample sequenced in a study of beta chain features in type 1 diabetes. Whole-study findings and limits: When Type 1 diabetes patients were examined, their TCRB CDR3s proved moderately but significantly shorter in all four CD4+ subsets.

These receptors lack a known antigen. Reverse transcribing all isolated RNA meant expressed TCRB transcripts were sequenced. The method was immunoSEQ multiplex PCR; TCRdb's version includes in-frame clones alone and lacks a portion of them. The data show around 180,000 clones, with 6% to 9% seen just once and under 0.6% held by the top ten. The sequencing input was central memory CD4+ T cells from blood. These receptors were obtained from a man aged 18 to 29 with type 1 diabetes.

This chain uses TRBV18 with TRBJ1-3, with a weak D call TRBD1 (6 bases). This CDR3 contains 15 residues. The germline V gene encodes CDR1 KGHSH and CDR2 LQKENI. Trimming shortened V by 5 bases and J by 0 bases, and 11 bases separated the two germline ends. In DNA, the CDR3 is TGTGCCAGCTCATTCGACAGGATCTCTGGAAACACCATATATTTT. Its protein is CASSFDRISGNTIYF.

About this clone: The junction does not match germline at one end; this may be a read error. Other nucleotide sequences in the sample specify the same CDR3. The CDR3 protein is CASSPRDRGADTQYF. The CDR3 region has the DNA TGTGCCAGCAGTCCCCGGGACAGGGGGGCAGATACACAGTATTTT. V usage is TRBV28 and J usage is TRBJ2-3; TRBD1 matches 11 bases. Germline-derived CDR1 and CDR2 are MDHEN and SYDVKM. This CDR3 is built from 15 residues.

This clone was seen a few times. The chain has TRBV28 and TRBJ2-4, with D maybe TRBD2 (6 bases). V was cut by 5 bases and J by 7 bases, with 18 bases left in between. Germline V gene lookup returns CDR1 MDHEN and CDR2 SYDVKM. This CDR3 contains 15 residues. CDR3 protein: CASSKTWRAWNIQYF. Here the CDR3 DNA reads TGTGCCAGCAGTAAAACTTGGAGGGCCTGGAACATTCAGTACTTC. The full variable domain, in which reference TRBV28 and TRBJ2-4 provide the parts outside the CDR3, is DVKVTQSSRYLVKRTGEKVFLECVQDMDHENMFWYRQDPGLGLRLIYFSYDVKMKEKGDIPEGYSVSREKKERFSLILESASTNQTSMYLCASSKTWRAWNIQYFGAGTRLSVL.

The rearrangement joins TRBV6-1 to TRBJ1-1; D unclear. CDR3 length: 13 amino acids. V was pared by 4 bases and J by 2 bases, with 8 bases between. Germline CDR1 reads MNHNS; CDR2 reads SASEGT. Here the CDR3 DNA reads TGTGCCAGCAGTGCACAGATAAACACTGAAGCTTTCTTT. This codes for CASSAQINTEAFF.

This clone was detected only a few times. The final CDR3 position lacks the conserved phenylalanine or tryptophan, pointing to a likely read error. No DNA is shown, since the ends of the CDR3 on it are uncertain; the CDR3 is the one TCRdb lists. CDR3 protein: CASSLGLAS. The genes are TRBV11-2 and TRBJ2-3; the D call of TRBD2 is as the table states it, not checked on the DNA. Germline CDR1 and CDR2: SGHAT and FQNNGV. The CDR3 has 9 amino acids, counting both end residues.

This clone showed up just a few times. The gene calls are TRBV2 and TRBJ2-5; D possibly corresponds to TRBD1 (6 bases). With 7 bases removed from V and 1 base from J, the gap between germline ends came to 13 bases. This CDR3 spans 14 amino acids. The germline CDR1 and CDR2 sequences are SNHLY and FYNNEI. The CDR3 DNA reads TGTGCCAGCATCCTCGACAGGACCCAAGAGACCCAGTACTTC. This translates into CASILDRTQETQYF.

DNA for the CDR3: TGTGCCAGCAGCCCGACCTCGACTAGCGGGAGGAGGAATGAGCAGTTCTTC. Translating it yields CASSPTSTSGRRNEQFF. V is TRBV7-2 and J is TRBJ2-1; 13 bases match TRBD2. Looked up from germline, CDR1 is SGHTA and CDR2 is FQGNSA. The V segment lost 5 bases and the J segment 7 bases; nucleotides outside the gene matches: 11. The CDR3 has 17 residues.

This clone was seen ten or more times. V and J are TRBV13 and TRBJ1-2, with 9 bases that match TRBD1. CDR3 length: 17 amino acids. Germline V gives CDR1 PRHDT, CDR2 FYEKMQ (reference sequence). J gave up 4 bases and V 4 bases, and 13 bases lay outside the gene matches. The CDR3 region is CASSSTKNQQGAYGYTF. In nucleotides, the CDR3 is TGTGCCAGCAGCTCAACCAAAAACCAACAGGGGGCCTATGGCTACACCTTC.

This clone was observed a handful of times. V and J are TRBV27 and TRBJ2-5; D not resolved. There are 15 residues in the CDR3. Trimming took 7 bases from V and 4 from J, leaving 19 bases between them. Germline V CDR1 and CDR2: MNHEY, SMNVEV (reference sequence). In nucleotides, the CDR3 is TGTGCCAGCACCCGGTTTGGAGTCGAAGGAGAGACCCAGTACTTC. Protein product: CASTRFGVEGETQYF.

This clone was counted between two and nine times. The chain links TRBV5-1 to TRBJ2-7; D is possibly TRBD1 (6 bases). Per the germline V gene, CDR1 is SGHRS and CDR2 is YFSETQ. The V and J ends lost 0 bases and 2 bases respectively, with 15 bases between them. The CDR3 is 16 amino acids. CDR3 sequence reads: CASSLAAAGDTYEQYF. The DNA of the CDR3 is TGCGCCAGCAGCTTGGCGGCGGCAGGGGACACCTACGAGCAGTACTTC.

The sample holds many counts of this clone. V is TRBV29-1 and J is TRBJ2-4, with a tentative D call TRBD1 (8 bases). The CDR3 sequence is 14 residues long. Germline CDR1 and CDR2: SQVTM and ANQGSEA. V shed 5 bases and J shed 9 bases, with 20 bases lying between them. CDR3 residues: CSVSRTGSGGIQYF. The CDR3 DNA sequence: TGCAGCGTTAGCCGGACAGGGTCGGGAGGCATTCAGTACTTC.

This rearrangement joins TRBV5-6 to TRBJ1-2; possibly TRBD1 for D (5 bases). CDR1 is SGHDT, CDR2 YYEEEE, per germline. The CDR3 is 14 residues long. Trimming removed 6 bases at V and 3 bases at J, with 15 bases between. The CDR3 nucleotides read TGTGCCAGCACGGAACTGGGGGGGGACTATGGCTACACCTTC. Translated, it gives CASTELGGDYGYTF.

Of note for this clone: A junction boundary mismatches the germline segment, possibly from a read error. The rearrangement uses TRBV11-2 and TRBJ2-7, with D maybe TRBD1 (5 bases). The CDR3 covers 14 residues. In germline, CDR1 is SGHAT, CDR2 FQNNGV. DNA for the CDR3: TGTGCCAGCAGTCCTCAAACAGGCTCCTCCGAGCAGTACTTC. Translated, it gives CASSPQTGSSEQYF.

The chain carries TRBV19 and TRBJ1-5, with 7 bases identical to TRBD1. The trim removed 5 bases at V and 6 bases at J, leaving 10 bases unmatched. The germline V gene encodes CDR1 LNHDA and CDR2 SQIVND (reference sequence). CDR3 length equals 15 residues. The CDR3 DNA reads TGTGCCAGTAGTCTCCAGGGACAGCGTTCTCAGCCCCAGCATTTT. It specifies CASSLQGQRSQPQHF. The variable domain in full, completed from reference TRBV19 and TRBJ1-5, reads DGGITQSPKYLFRKEGQNVTLSCEQNLNHDAMYWYRQDPGQGLRLIYYSQIVNDFQKGDIAEGYSVSREKKESFPLTVTSAQKNPTAFYLCASSLQGQRSQPQHFGDGTRLSIL.

V usage is TRBV6-5 and J usage is TRBJ2-1; D is unclear. The CDR3 has 13 amino acids. The ends were cut back, 9 bases at V and 0 bases at J, with 9 bases in the middle. CDR1 is MNHEY and CDR2 is SVGAGI in the germline V gene. CDR3 amino acids: CASTPYSYNEQFF. The CDR3 DNA follows: TGTGCCAGTACTCCGTACTCCTACAATGAGCAGTTCTTC.

This clone was seen more than once but under ten times. The J gene is TRBJ1-2, the V gene TRBV29-1; D is possibly TRBD1 (5 bases). V lost 4 bases, J lost 3 bases, and 12 bases lay in between. The germline V gene has CDR1 SQVTM and CDR2 ANQGSEA. The CDR3 sequence is 13 residues long. CDR3 coding DNA: TGCAGCGTTGCGGGGGGGAAGGACTATGGCTACACCTTC. Its protein is CSVAGGKDYGYTF.

This clone was observed a few times. V is TRBV5-1 and J is TRBJ2-1; 9 bases are shared with TRBD2. V gave up 4 bases and J gave up 8 bases; unmatched junction bases: 13. The CDR3 is 16 amino acids. Germline lookup yields CDR1 SGHRS and CDR2 YFSETQ. The CDR3 loop is CASSPRGAGGLDEQFF. Here the CDR3 DNA reads TGCGCCAGCAGCCCTAGAGGAGCGGGGGGTCTGGATGAGCAGTTCTTC.

The rearrangement uses TRBV7-2 and TRBJ1-3; D is unclear. This CDR3 region has 15 residues. Looked up from germline, CDR1 is SGHTA and CDR2 is FQGNSA. V shed 5 bases and J shed 0 bases, with 11 bases lying between them. CDR3 sequence: CASSPETHSGNTIYF. Here the CDR3 DNA reads TGTGCCAGCAGCCCCGAGACACACTCTGGAAACACCATATATTTT.

This clone has more than one count but fewer than ten. This chain joins TRBV7-9 and TRBJ1-6; possibly TRBD1 for D (5 bases). CDR1 SEHNR and CDR2 FQNEAQ come from the germline V gene (reference sequence). V lost 5 bases and J lost 9, with 14 bases in between. This CDR3 region has 14 residues. CDR3 amino acids: CASSPTVNVSPLHF. CDR3 nucleotide sequence: TGTGCCAGCAGCCCGACAGTGAACGTTTCACCCCTCCACTTT.

This clone was seen only a few times. CDR3 nucleotides: TGTGCCATCAGTGACTATGGCACCGGGGAGCTGTTTTTT. It codes for CAISDYGTGELFF. The genes are TRBV10-3 and TRBJ2-2; D gene uncertain. V was shortened by 3 bases and J by 4 bases, with 6 bases between the two germline ends. The CDR3 runs 13 residues. Germline loops: CDR1 ENHRY, CDR2 SYGVKD.

The chain joins TRBV27 to TRBJ1-6; TRBD1 might be the D (6 bases). V lost 4 bases, J lost 10 bases, and 11 bases lay in between. The CDR3 contains 13 residues. Per germline, CDR1 MNHEY and CDR2 SMNVEV (reference sequence). Written as DNA, the CDR3 is TGTGCCAGCAGTTCCACAGGGAACTCACCCCTCCACTTT. Its translation: CASSSTGNSPLHF.